This T cell receptor (beta chain) was identified in a study of CD8 T cells in Susac syndrome (dated by TCRdb to about 2019). A note on the overall study: Whether CD8+ T cell activation and differentiation in Susac syndrome was antigen driven was tested using repertoire sequencing. The clonality of the CD8+ T cell repertoire was compared across 12 healthy donors, 14 Susac syndrome patients and around 16 multiple sclerosis patients.

RNA was extracted using the RNeasy kit, and roughly 0.5 to 1 microgram was reverse transcribed with random hexamers. The immunoSEQ multiplex PCR assay, covering 54 Vbeta and 13 Jbeta segments, was used to amplify TCR beta CDR3 regions. PCR amplification bias was corrected using a synthetic template baseline for primer optimization and computational correction. Processing in the source paper ran as follows. Reads were annotated to V, D and J genes per IMGT and analyzed with immunoSEQ Analyzer, keeping only productive sequences. Clonality was computed as one minus Shannon entropy normalized by log2 of the number of productive unique sequences. For each patient and control, public and private clones were evaluated among the 100 most prevalent clones. Clones were defined as Susac-specific if absent from the healthy and MS cohorts, from approximately 1,100 published viral clones and from other ImmuneACCESS disease sequences. TCRdb reworked the public reads: Q25 trimming with fastp, MiXCR clone assembly, productive beta chains retained. Entries are consolidated by CDR3 protein sequence, retaining the most common genes and DNA. None of the V and J calls come from the authors' own analysis; TCRdb made them. Counted in this sample were about 150,000 distinct CDR3 sequences; nearly 97% of them appeared once. Clones ranked in the top ten supply approximately 0.15% of the sample.

As for this clonotype: Its antigen target is currently unknown. No much larger clone exists at a distance of one base, and base qualities are not known.

Paper-wide results and their limitations: The number of individuals in the TCR sequencing and HLA analysis was acknowledged as relatively small.

Peripheral blood CD8+ and CD4+ T cells from healthy donors, Susac syndrome patients and multiple sclerosis patients were profiled by high-throughput TCR beta sequencing. Treatment-naive patients with stable or active relapsing-remitting disease fulfilling revised McDonald criteria were used as multiple sclerosis controls. Bulk CD8+ and CD4+ T cells were purified magnetically by negative isolation, whereas CD8+ TEMRA cells were enriched by FACS. Blood was collected in EDTA tubes and processed within 24 hours, with PBMCs isolated through density gradient centrifugation. PBMCs intended for TCR sequencing were frozen in liquid nitrogen and were later thawed in a 37 degrees C water bath. Purity of sorted or isolated CD4+, CD8+ and CD8+ TEMRA cells was at least 90%. Source material: CD8+ T cells from PBMCs. The receptor was isolated from a human donor with multiple sclerosis.

CDR3 sequence: CSATLEGYASYEQYF. The DNA is as follows: TGCAGTGCTACCCTTGAGGGCTACGCCTCCTACGAGCAGTACTTC. The V and J genes are TRBV20-1 and TRBJ2-7, and TRBD2 may be the D gene, going by 5 matching bases. Including the terminal cysteine and phenylalanine, the CDR3 comprises 15 residues. CDR3 DNA only is kept here, 45 bases in frame from base 1. The trim is 4 bases for V and 0 bases for J, with a gap of 16 bases between the germline ends. In the germline V gene (reference sequence), CDR1 corresponds to DFQATT and CDR2 to SNEGSKA.